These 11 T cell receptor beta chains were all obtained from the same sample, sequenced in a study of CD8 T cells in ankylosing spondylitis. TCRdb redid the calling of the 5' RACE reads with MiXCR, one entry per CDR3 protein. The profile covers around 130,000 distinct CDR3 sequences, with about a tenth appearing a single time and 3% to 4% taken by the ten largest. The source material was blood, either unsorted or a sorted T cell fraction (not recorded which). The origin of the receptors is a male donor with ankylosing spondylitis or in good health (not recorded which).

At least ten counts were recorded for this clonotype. The CDR3 spells CSVNRVYNSPLHF. CDR3 DNA: TGCAGTGTTAACAGAGTTTATAATTCACCCCTCCACTTT. The chain is built from TRBV20-1 and TRBJ1-6; D gene ambiguous. Germline V lookup: CDR1 DFQATT, CDR2 SNEGSKA (reference sequence). The CDR3 length is 13 residues. V lost 7 bases to trimming and J lost 4 bases, with 11 bases between them.

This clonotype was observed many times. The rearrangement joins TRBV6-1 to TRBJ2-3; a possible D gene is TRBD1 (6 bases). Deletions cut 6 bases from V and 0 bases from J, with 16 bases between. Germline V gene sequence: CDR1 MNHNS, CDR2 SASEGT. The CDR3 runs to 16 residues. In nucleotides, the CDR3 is TGTGCCAGCAGCCAACCGGGACACGCTAGCACAGATACGCAGTATTTT. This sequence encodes CASSQPGHASTDTQYF.

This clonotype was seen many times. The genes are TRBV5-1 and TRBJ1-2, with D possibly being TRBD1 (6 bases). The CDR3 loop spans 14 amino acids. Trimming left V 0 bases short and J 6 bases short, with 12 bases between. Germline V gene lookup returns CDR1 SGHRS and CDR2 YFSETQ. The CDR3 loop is CASSLVSGEDGYTF. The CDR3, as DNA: TGCGCCAGCAGCTTGGTTTCAGGGGAAGATGGCTACACCTTC.

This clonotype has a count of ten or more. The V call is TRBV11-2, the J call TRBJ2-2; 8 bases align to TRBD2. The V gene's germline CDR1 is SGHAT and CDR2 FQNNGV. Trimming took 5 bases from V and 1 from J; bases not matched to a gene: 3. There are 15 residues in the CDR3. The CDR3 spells CASSRLARNTGELFF. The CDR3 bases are TGTGCCAGCAGCCGACTAGCGCGGAACACCGGGGAGCTGTTTTTT.

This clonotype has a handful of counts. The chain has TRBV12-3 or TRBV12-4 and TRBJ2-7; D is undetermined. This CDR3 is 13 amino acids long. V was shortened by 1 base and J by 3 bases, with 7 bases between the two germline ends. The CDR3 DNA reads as TGTGCCAGCAGTTTAGGGATTCACTACGAGCAGTACTTC. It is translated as CASSLGIHYEQYF.

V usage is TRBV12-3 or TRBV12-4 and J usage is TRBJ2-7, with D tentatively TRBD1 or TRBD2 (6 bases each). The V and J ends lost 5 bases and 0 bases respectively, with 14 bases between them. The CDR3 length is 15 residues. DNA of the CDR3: TGTGCCAGCAGTCCCGGGGGCGTTGGCTCCTACGAGCAGTACTTC. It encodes CASSPGGVGSYEQYF.

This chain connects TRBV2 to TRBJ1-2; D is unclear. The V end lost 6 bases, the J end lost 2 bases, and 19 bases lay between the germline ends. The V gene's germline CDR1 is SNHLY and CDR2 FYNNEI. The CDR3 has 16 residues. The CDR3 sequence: CASSGGWAPGNYGYTF. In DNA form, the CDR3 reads TGTGCCAGCAGCGGTGGGTGGGCCCCCGGGAACTATGGCTACACCTTC.

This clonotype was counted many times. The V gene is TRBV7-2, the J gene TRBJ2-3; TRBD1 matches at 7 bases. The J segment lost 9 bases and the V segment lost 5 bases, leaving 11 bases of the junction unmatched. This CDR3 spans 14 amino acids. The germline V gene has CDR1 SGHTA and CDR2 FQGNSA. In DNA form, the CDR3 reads TGTGCCAGCAGCCCACATAGGGGACAGACAACGCAGTATTTT. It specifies CASSPHRGQTTQYF.

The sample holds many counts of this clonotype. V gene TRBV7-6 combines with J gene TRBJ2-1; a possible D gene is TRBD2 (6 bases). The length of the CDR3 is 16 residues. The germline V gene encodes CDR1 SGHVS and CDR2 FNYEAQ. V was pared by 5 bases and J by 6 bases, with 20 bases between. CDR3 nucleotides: TGTGCCAGCAGCGGGGCTGGAGGAGGGCTCTTCAATGAGCAGTTCTTC. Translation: CASSGAGGGLFNEQFF.

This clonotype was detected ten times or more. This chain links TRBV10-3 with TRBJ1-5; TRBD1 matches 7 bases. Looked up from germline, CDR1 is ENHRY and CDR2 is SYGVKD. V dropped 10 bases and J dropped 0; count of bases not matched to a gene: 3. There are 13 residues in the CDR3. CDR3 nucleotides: TGTGCCACCCAGGGGGATAGCAATCAGCCCCAGCATTTT. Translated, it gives CATQGDSNQPQHF.

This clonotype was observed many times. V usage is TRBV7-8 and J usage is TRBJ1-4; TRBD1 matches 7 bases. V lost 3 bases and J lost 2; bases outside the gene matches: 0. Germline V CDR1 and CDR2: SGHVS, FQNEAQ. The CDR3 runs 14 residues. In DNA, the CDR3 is TGTGCCAGCAGCTTCAGGGGGACTAATGAAAAACTGTTTTTT. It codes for CASSFRGTNEKLFF.